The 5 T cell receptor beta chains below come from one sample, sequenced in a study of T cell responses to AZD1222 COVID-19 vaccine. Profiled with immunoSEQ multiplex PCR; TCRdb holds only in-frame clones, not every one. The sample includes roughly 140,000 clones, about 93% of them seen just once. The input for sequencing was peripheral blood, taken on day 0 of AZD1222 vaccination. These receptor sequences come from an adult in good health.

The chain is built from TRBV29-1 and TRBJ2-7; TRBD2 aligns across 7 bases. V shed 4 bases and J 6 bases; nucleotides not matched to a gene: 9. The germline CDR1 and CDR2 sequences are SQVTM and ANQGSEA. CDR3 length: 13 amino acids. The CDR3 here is CSVVLGGHFEQYF. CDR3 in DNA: TGCAGCGTTGTATTGGGAGGGCACTTCGAGCAGTACTTC.

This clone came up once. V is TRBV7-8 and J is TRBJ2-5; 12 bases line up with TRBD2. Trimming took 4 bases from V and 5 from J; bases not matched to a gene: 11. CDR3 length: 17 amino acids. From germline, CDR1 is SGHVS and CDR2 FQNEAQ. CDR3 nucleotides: TGTGCCAGCAGCTCCCCCCTCCTAGCGGGAGGGAGGGAGACCCAGTACTTC. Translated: CASSSPLLAGGRETQYF.

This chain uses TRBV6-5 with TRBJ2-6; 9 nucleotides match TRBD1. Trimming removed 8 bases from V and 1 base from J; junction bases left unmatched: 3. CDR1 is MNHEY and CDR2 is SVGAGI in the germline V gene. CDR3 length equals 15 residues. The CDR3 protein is CASQDRGSGANVLTF. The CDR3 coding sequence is TGTGCCAGCCAGGACAGGGGATCTGGGGCCAACGTCCTGACTTTC.

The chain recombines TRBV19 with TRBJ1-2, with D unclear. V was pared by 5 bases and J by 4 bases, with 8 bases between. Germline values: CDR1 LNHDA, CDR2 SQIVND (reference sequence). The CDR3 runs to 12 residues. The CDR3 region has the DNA TGTGCCAGTAGTCCAGGCTCCTATGGCTACACCTTC. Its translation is CASSPGSYGYTF. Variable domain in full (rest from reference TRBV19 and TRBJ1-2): DGGITQSPKYLFRKEGQNVTLSCEQNLNHDAMYWYRQDPGQGLRLIYYSQIVNDFQKGDIAEGYSVSREKKESFPLTVTSAQKNPTAFYLCASSPGSYGYTFGSGTRLTVV.

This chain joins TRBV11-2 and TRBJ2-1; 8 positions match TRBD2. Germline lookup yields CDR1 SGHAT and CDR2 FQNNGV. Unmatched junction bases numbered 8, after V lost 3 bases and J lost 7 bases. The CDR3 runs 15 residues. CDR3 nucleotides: TGTGCCAGCAGCTTCAGTCAGCGGGAGATAAATGAGCAGTTCTTC. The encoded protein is CASSFSQREINEQFF.